This T cell receptor (beta chain) was sequenced in a study of T-cell memory formation after mild COVID-19. Overall study context: TCR clusters largely stayed donor specific.

TCR alpha and TCR beta cDNA libraries carrying sample barcodes and UMIs were produced by 5'RACE using constant-segment primers. TCRdb used MiXCR to reprocess the 5' RACE reads, holding one entry per CDR3 protein. The repertoire has around 300,000 distinct CDR3 sequences, roughly an eighth of them found once; the top ten carry 22%. As concerns this clonotype: Antigen: not known.

Trimming removed 3 bases from V and 2 bases from J, with 14 bases in between. The CDR3 totals 15 residues. Study-wide results and limits: Pre-infection memory held some responding clones, suggesting pre-existing cross-reactive T cells responded. CM and EM subsets held most contracting CD4+ clones; EMRA held CD8+ ones.

The V gene is TRBV12-3 or TRBV12-4, the J gene TRBJ2-7; TRBD1 or TRBD2 may be the D gene (5 bases each). The sequence came from a man aged 18 to 35 who had mild COVID-19 (a few samples of this study predate the infection). Cell type and time point are not known. Sequencing was performed on PBMCs or a T cell subset sorted from them (not recorded which). The CDR3 region has the DNA TGTGCCAGCAGTTTGGGTTCTGGGACGGCCTACGAGCAGTACTTC. This encodes CASSLGSGTAYEQYF.